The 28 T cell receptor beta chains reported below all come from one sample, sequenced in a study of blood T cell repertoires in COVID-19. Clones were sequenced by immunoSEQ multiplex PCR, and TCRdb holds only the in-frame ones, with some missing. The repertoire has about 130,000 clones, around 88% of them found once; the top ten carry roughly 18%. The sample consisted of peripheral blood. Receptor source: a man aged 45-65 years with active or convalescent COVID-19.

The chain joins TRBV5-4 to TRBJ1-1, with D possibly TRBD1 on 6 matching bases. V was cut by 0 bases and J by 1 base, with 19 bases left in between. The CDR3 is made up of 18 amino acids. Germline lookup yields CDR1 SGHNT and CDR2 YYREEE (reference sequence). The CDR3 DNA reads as TGTGCCAGCAGCTTGGCTGGGGGGGCGCATAGGCCGAACACTGAAGCTTTCTTT. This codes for CASSLAGGAHRPNTEAFF.

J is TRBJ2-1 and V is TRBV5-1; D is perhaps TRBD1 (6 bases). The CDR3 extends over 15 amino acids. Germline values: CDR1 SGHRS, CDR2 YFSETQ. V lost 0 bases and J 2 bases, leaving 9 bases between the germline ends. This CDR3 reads CASSLVGGTYNEQFF. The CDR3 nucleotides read TGCGCCAGCAGCTTGGTAGGGGGTACCTACAATGAGCAGTTCTTC.

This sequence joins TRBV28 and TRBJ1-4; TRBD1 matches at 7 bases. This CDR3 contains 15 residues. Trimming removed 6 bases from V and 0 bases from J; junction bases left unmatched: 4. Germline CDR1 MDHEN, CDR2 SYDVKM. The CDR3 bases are TGTGCCAGCAGGCGACAGGGTGCAACTAATGAAAAACTGTTTTTT. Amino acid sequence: CASRRQGATNEKLFF. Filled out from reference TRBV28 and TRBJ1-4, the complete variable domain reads DVKVTQSSRYLVKRTGEKVFLECVQDMDHENMFWYRQDPGLGLRLIYFSYDVKMKEKGDIPEGYSVSREKKERFSLILESASTNQTSMYLCASRRQGATNEKLFFGSGTQLSVL.

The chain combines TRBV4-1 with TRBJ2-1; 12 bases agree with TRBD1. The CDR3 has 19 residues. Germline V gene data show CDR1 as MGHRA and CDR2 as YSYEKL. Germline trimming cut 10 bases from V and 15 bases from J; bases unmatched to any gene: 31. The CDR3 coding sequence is TGCGCCACCCCACCCCCGGGACAGGGGGCGCAAAATCCCCCAGCGGGAGTGTTCTTC. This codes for CATPPPGQGAQNPPAGVFF.

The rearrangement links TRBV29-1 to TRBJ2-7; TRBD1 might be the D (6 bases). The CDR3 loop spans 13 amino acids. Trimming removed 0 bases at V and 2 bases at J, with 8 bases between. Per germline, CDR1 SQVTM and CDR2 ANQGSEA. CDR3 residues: CSVEDRTAYEQYF. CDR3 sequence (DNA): TGCAGCGTTGAAGACCGGACAGCCTACGAGCAGTACTTC.

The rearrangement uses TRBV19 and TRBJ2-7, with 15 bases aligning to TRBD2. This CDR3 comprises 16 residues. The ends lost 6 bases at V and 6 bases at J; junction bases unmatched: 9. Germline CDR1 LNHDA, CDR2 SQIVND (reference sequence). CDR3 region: CASSLAGTSGRSEQYF. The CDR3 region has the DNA TGTGCCAGTAGCCTAGCCGGGACTAGCGGGAGGTCCGAGCAGTACTTC.

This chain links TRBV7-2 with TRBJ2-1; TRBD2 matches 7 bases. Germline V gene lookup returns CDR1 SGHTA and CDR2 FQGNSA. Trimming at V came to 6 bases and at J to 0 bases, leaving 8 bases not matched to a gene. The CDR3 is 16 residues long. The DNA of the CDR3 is TGTGCCAGCAGGATACGAGCGGGGAGCTCCTACAATGAGCAGTTCTTC. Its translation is CASRIRAGSSYNEQFF. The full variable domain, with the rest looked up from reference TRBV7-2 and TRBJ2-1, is GAGVSQSPSNKVTEKGKDVELRCDPISGHTALYWYRQSLGQGLEFLIYFQGNSAPDKSGLPSDRFSAERTGGSVSTLTIQRTQQEDSAVYLCASRIRAGSSYNEQFFGPGTRLTVL.

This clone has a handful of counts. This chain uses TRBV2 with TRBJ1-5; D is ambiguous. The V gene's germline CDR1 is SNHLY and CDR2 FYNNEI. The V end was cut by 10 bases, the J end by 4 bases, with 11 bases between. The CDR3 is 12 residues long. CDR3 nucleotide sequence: TGTGCCACCGGAGGCGCGAATCAGCCCCAGCATTTT. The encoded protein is CATGGANQPQHF.

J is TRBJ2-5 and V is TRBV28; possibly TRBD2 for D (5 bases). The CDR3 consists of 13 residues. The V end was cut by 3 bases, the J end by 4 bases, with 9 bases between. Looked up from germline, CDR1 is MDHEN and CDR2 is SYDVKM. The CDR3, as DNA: TGTGCCAGCAGTTTGGACTTGGGAGAGACCCAGTACTTC. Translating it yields CASSLDLGETQYF.

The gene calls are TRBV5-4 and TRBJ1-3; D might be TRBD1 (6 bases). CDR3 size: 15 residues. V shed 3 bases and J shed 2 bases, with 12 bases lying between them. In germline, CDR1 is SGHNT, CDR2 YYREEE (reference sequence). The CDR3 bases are TGTGCCAGCAGCTGGGAGACAGGAACTGGAAACACCATATATTTT. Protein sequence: CASSWETGTGNTIYF.

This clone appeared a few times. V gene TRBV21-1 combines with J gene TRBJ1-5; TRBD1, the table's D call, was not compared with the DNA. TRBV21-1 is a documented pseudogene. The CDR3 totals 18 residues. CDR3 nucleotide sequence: TGTGCCAGCAGCAAATTCCGGACAGGGGGGAAAGGCAATCAGCCCCAGCATTTT. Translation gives CASSKFRTGGKGNQPQHF.

CDR3 nucleotides: TGCGCCAGCAGTGATACTTTCAATGAGCAGTTCTTC. Amino acids: CASSDTFNEQFF. V usage is TRBV10-1 and J usage is TRBJ2-1; D is ambiguous. V dropped 3 bases and J dropped 6 bases, with 6 bases sitting between them. The germline V gene has CDR1 WNHNN and CDR2 SYGVQD (reference sequence). The CDR3 covers 12 residues.

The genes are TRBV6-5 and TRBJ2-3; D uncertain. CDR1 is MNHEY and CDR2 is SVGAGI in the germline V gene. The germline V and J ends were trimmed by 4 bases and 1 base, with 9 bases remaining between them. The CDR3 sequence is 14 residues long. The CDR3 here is CASSSNEGTDTQYF. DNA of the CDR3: TGTGCCAGCAGTTCAAATGAGGGCACAGATACGCAGTATTTT.

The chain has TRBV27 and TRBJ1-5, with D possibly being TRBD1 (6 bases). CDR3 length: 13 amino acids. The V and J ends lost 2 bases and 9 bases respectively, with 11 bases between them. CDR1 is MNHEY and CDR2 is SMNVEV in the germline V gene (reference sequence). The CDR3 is CASSLGQGWPQHF. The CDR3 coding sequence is TGTGCCAGCAGTTTAGGCCAGGGGTGGCCCCAGCATTTT.

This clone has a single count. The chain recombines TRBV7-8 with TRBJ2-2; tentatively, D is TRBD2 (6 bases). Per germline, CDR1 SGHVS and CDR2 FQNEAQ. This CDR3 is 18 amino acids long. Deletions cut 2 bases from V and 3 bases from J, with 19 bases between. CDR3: CASSLILLREEDTGELFF. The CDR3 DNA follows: TGTGCCAGCAGCTTAATTTTGTTGAGGGAGGAGGACACCGGGGAGCTGTTTTTT. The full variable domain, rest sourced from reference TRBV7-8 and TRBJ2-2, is GAGVSQSPRYKVAKRGQDVALRCDPISGHVSLFWYQQALGQGPEFLTYFQNEAQLDKSGLPSDRFFAERPEGSVSTLKIQRTQQEDSAVYLCASSLILLREEDTGELFFGEGSRLTVL.

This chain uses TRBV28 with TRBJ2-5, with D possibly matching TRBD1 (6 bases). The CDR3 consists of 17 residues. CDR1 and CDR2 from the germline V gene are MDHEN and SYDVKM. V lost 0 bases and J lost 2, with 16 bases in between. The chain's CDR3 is CASSLWGQGQGQETQYF. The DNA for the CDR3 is TGTGCCAGCAGTTTATGGGGCCAGGGGCAGGGTCAAGAGACCCAGTACTTC.

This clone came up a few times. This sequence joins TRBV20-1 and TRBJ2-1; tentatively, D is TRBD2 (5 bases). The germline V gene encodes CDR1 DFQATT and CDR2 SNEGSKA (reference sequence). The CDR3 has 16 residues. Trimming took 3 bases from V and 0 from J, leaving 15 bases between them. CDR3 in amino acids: CSASLLAWSSYNEQFF. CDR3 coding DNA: TGCAGTGCTAGTTTGCTAGCTTGGAGCTCCTACAATGAGCAGTTCTTC.

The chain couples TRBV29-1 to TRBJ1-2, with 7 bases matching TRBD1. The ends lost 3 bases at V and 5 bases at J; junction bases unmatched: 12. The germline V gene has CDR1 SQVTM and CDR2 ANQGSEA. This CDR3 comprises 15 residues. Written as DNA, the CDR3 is TGCAGCGTTGAGGGCCCGGGACAGAGCCTTTATGGCTACACCTTC. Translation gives CSVEGPGQSLYGYTF.

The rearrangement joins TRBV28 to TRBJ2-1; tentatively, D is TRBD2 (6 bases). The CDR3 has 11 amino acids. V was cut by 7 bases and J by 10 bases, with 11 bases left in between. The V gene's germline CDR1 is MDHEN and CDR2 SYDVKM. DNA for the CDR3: TGTGCCAGCACCACACGGGGGGAGCAGTTCTTC. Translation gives CASTTRGEQFF.

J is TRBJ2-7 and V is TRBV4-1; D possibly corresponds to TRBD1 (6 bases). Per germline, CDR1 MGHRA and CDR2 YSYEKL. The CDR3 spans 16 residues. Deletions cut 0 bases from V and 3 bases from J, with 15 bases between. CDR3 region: CASSQEGIGRGYEQYF. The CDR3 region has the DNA TGCGCCAGCAGCCAAGAGGGGATAGGCAGGGGCTACGAGCAGTACTTC.

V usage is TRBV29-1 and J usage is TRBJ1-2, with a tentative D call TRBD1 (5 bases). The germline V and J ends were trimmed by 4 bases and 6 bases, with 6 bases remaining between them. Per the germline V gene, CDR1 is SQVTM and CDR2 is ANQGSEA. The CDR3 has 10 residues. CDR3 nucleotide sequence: TGCAGCGTTGGGGGCCATGGCTACACCTTC. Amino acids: CSVGGHGYTF.

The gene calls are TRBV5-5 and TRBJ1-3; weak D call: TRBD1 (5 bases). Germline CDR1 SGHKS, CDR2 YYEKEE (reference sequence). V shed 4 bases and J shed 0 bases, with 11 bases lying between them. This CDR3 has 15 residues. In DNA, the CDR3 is TGTGCCAGCAGCGCTGGGGCTGACTCTGGAAACACCATATATTTT. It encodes CASSAGADSGNTIYF.

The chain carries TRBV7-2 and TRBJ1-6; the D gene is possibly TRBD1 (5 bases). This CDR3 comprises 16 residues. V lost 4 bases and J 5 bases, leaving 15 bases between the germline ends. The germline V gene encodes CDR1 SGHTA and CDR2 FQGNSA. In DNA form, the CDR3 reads TGTGCCAGCAGCTGGGCCAGACAGCCGAATAATTCACCCCTCCACTTT. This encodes CASSWARQPNNSPLHF.

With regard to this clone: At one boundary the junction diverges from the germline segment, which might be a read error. The CDR3: CASRYYRGNTEAFF. Written as DNA, the CDR3 is TGTGCCAGCCGTTATTATCGGGGTAACACTGAAGCTTTCTTT. The chain links TRBV6-2 or TRBV6-3 to TRBJ1-1; D is undetermined. The CDR3 covers 14 residues. CDR1 MNHEY and CDR2 SVGEGT come from the germline V gene.

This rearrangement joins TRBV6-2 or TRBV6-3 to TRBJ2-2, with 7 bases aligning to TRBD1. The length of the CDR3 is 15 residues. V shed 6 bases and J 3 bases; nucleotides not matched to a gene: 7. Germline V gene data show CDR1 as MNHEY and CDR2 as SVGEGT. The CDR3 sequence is CASSQNRGDTGELFF. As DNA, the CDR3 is TGTGCCAGCAGCCAAAACAGGGGAGACACCGGGGAGCTGTTTTTT.

The DNA of the CDR3 is TGTGCCACCAGCAGAGATAGAAGATACAATGAGCAGTTCTTC. This gives the protein CATSRDRRYNEQFF. The rearrangement uses TRBV15 and TRBJ2-1, with D unclear. Trimming took 0 bases from V and 4 from J, leaving 7 bases between them. Germline V gene data show CDR1 as LNHNV and CDR2 as YYDKDF (reference sequence). The CDR3 is 14 residues long.

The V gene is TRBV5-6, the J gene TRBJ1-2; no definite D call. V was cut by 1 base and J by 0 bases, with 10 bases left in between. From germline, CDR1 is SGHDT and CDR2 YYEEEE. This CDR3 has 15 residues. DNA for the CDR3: TGTGCCAGCAGCTTGTTGTGGGGAGCTAACTATGGCTACACCTTC. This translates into CASSLLWGANYGYTF.

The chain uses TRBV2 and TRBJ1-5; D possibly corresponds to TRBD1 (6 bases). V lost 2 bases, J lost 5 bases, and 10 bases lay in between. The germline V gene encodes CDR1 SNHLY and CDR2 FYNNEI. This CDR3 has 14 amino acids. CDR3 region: CASSERSGDQPQHF. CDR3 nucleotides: TGTGCCAGCAGTGAAAGGTCAGGGGATCAGCCCCAGCATTTT. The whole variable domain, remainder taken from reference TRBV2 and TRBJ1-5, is EPEVTQTPSHQVTQMGQEVILRCVPISNHLYFYWYRQILGQKVEFLVSFYNNEISEKSEIFDDQFSVERPDGSNFTLKIRSTKLEDSAMYFCASSERSGDQPQHFGDGTRLSIL.